Following are 17 T cell receptor beta chains from one sample sequenced in a study of identical twins. From the 5' RACE reads, TCRdb called clonotypes with MiXCR, one entry per CDR3 protein. The table includes 1.5 million to 2 million distinct CDR3 sequences, roughly 35% detected once. Sequencing was carried out using cord blood. These receptors all come from a newborn girl in good health.

This chain connects TRBV3-1 to TRBJ1-1, with no clear D. The CDR3 length is 14 residues. V was cut by 0 bases and J by 8 bases, with 13 bases left in between. CDR1 LGHDT and CDR2 YNNKEL come from the germline V gene (reference sequence). Here the CDR3 reads CASSQDLITEEAFF. DNA for the CDR3: TGTGCCAGCAGCCAAGATCTTATTACAGAAGAAGCTTTCTTT.

The rearrangement uses TRBV28 and TRBJ2-7, with D maybe TRBD1 (6 bases). Germline V lookup: CDR1 MDHEN, CDR2 SYDVKM. Trimming pared 5 bases from V and 1 base from J, leaving 12 bases between. The CDR3 consists of 14 residues. The CDR3 loop is CASSLQGISYEQYF. The CDR3 DNA reads TGTGCCAGCAGTCTACAGGGAATATCCTACGAGCAGTACTTC.

The table lists this clonotype with a few counts. The V call is TRBV10-3, the J call TRBJ2-5; no reliable D call. With 3 bases removed from V and 5 bases from J, the gap between germline ends came to 7 bases. The CDR3 is made up of 12 amino acids. CDR1 and CDR2 (germline): ENHRY, SYGVKD. CDR3 DNA: TGTGCCATCAGTGAATCTTCCGAGACCCAGTACTTC. Protein sequence: CAISESSETQYF.

The rearrangement links TRBV27 to TRBJ1-5, with a weak D call TRBD1 (6 bases). Trimming took 5 bases from V and 0 from J, leaving 17 bases between them. This CDR3 has 17 residues. The germline V gene has CDR1 MNHEY and CDR2 SMNVEV (reference sequence). The CDR3 DNA reads as TGTGCCAGCAGTCATCTACGGACAGCTGCTAGCAATCAGCCCCAGCATTTT. It encodes CASSHLRTAASNQPQHF.

This clonotype has only a few counts. The rearrangement joins TRBV11-1 to TRBJ2-4; no clear D gene. The J call may be incorrect, as the DNA end agrees better with TRBJ2-7. The CDR3 totals 14 residues. Germline CDR1 reads SGHAT; CDR2 reads FQDESV (reference sequence). CDR3 protein: CASSLRTTLYEQYF. The DNA for the CDR3 is TGTGCCAGCAGCTTAAGGACCACCCTCTACGAGCAGTACTTC.

The rearrangement links TRBV7-2 to TRBJ1-2, with 7 bases identical to TRBD1. The CDR3 has 19 amino acids. Trimming at V came to 1 base and at J to 4 bases, leaving 18 bases not matched to a gene. The V gene's germline CDR1 is SGHTA and CDR2 FQGNSA. The CDR3 coding sequence is TGTGCCAGCAGCTTAGATTATGGCTCTCTGGACAGGCCACTCTATGGCTACACCTTC. Amino acids: CASSLDYGSLDRPLYGYTF.

This clonotype came up a few times. The chain couples TRBV24-1 to TRBJ2-4; tentative D call: TRBD1 (6 bases). Germline values: CDR1 KGHDR, CDR2 SFDVKD. Deletions cut 3 bases from V and 6 bases from J, with 8 bases between. This CDR3 is built from 13 residues. The CDR3 region is CATSDPDRNIQYF. CDR3 DNA sequence: TGTGCCACCAGTGATCCGGACAGAAACATTCAGTACTTC.

This clonotype was counted between two and nine times. This rearrangement joins TRBV29-1 to TRBJ2-2; 8 nucleotides match TRBD2. The V gene's germline CDR1 is SQVTM and CDR2 ANQGSEA. The junction had 9 bases not matched to a gene; V was cut back by 4 bases and J by 8 bases. The CDR3 loop spans 14 amino acids. CDR3 sequence reads: CSVAVLSGSGELFF. In DNA form, the CDR3 reads TGCAGCGTTGCCGTATTAAGCGGGAGTGGGGAGCTGTTTTTT.

This clonotype was seen more than once but under ten times. This rearrangement joins TRBV19 to TRBJ2-3; possibly TRBD1 for D (5 bases). V lost 7 bases to trimming and J lost 2 bases, with 13 bases between them. Germline V lookup: CDR1 LNHDA, CDR2 SQIVND (reference sequence). CDR3 length: 14 residues. The CDR3 bases are TGTGCCAGTACCCCCGGACACCTCACAGATACGCAGTATTTT. Translation: CASTPGHLTDTQYF.

This clonotype was recorded a few times. The J gene is TRBJ1-2, the V gene TRBV3-1; D unresolved. V was clipped by 4 bases and J by 1 base, with 10 bases between them. CDR3 size: 14 residues. Germline V gene sequence: CDR1 LGHDT, CDR2 YNNKEL (reference sequence). CDR3 residues: CASSRAGFNYGYTF. The DNA for the CDR3 is TGTGCCAGCAGCCGGGCCGGGTTTAACTATGGCTACACCTTC.

This chain joins TRBV12-3 or TRBV12-4 and TRBJ1-5, with a possible D match to TRBD1 (6 bases). V was pared by 3 bases and J by 6 bases, with 12 bases between. The length of the CDR3 is 14 residues. The CDR3 reads CASSFGGRGQPQHF. For the CDR3, the DNA is TGTGCCAGCAGTTTTGGGGGGCGCGGTCAGCCCCAGCATTTT.

The rearrangement uses TRBV28 and TRBJ2-4, with D possibly being TRBD1 (6 bases). V was pared by 5 bases and J by 3 bases, with 14 bases between. Germline V lookup: CDR1 MDHEN, CDR2 SYDVKM. The CDR3 runs to 15 residues. The CDR3 region is CASSPGPRGKNIQYF. CDR3 DNA sequence: TGTGCCAGCAGTCCTGGGCCCAGGGGCAAAAACATTCAGTACTTC.

The rearrangement joins TRBV29-1 to TRBJ2-7; D possibly uses TRBD1 or TRBD2 (5 bases each). The CDR3 runs to 15 residues. Germline assignment: CDR1 SQVTM and CDR2 ANQGSEA. Trimming took off 6 bases at V and 1 base at J, with 19 bases between the two ends. The CDR3 here is CSVIGTDIFSYEQYF. As DNA, the CDR3 is TGCAGCGTCATTGGGACGGACATTTTTTCCTACGAGCAGTACTTC.

The sample holds many counts of this clonotype. The V call is TRBV12-3 or TRBV12-4, the J call TRBJ2-7; D is tentatively TRBD1 or TRBD2 (5 bases each). V shed 4 bases and J shed 2 bases, with 12 bases lying between them. CDR3 size: 14 residues. The CDR3 spells CASSSPTGPYEQYF. In nucleotides, the CDR3 is TGTGCCAGCAGTTCCCCGACGGGGCCCTACGAGCAGTACTTC.

The rearrangement joins TRBV20-1 to TRBJ2-1; TRBD2 matches at 8 bases. J was trimmed by 7 bases and V by 3 bases; bases with no gene match: 5. This CDR3 region has 13 residues. Germline CDR1 and CDR2: DFQATT and SNEGSKA (reference sequence). CDR3 sequence: CSASRGTSNEQFF. CDR3 sequence (DNA): TGCAGTGCTAGCCGCGGGACTAGTAATGAGCAGTTCTTC.

Many counts were recorded for this clonotype. The chain uses TRBV12-3 or TRBV12-4 and TRBJ2-7; unclear D gene. The V and J ends lost 7 bases and 3 bases respectively, with 13 bases between them. The CDR3 loop spans 13 amino acids. CDR3 protein: CASTTRTDYEQYF. The CDR3, as DNA: TGTGCCAGCACCACAAGAACAGACTACGAGCAGTACTTC.

The chain is built from TRBV20-1 and TRBJ2-5, with 11 bases aligning to TRBD2. This CDR3 is built from 15 residues. Germline trimming cut 6 bases from V and 2 bases from J; bases unmatched to any gene: 8. Germline loops: CDR1 DFQATT, CDR2 SNEGSKA (reference sequence). The CDR3 coding sequence is TGCAGTGCGGAGGGGACTAGCGGCCCTCAAGAGACCCAGTACTTC. Translating it yields CSAEGTSGPQETQYF.